This T cell receptor beta chain emerged from a study of early T cells in non-severe SARS-CoV-2 infection. At the level of the study: Sequencing targeted bulk RNA from unsorted whole blood, leaving chains unpaired.

About this clonotype itself: Its antigen is as yet unknown.

TCRdb analysed the 5' RACE reads with MiXCR anew, one entry per CDR3 protein. Of about 61,000 distinct CDR3 sequences listed, around 12% were seen once; the top ten hold 1% to 1.5%. Findings and limits, study-wide: Matching with VDJdb favored anti-spike CD8 responses (missing private and CD4 specificities).

This CDR3 is built from 17 residues. V gave up 4 bases and J gave up 0 bases; unmatched junction bases: 6. The specimen comprised whole blood, sampled at baseline. The TCR comes from an adult who was a healthcare worker with PCR-confirmed SARS-CoV-2 infection or an uninfected control (not recorded which). The donor label of this sample is uncertain. The chain carries TRBV12-3 or TRBV12-4 and TRBJ2-6; 7 positions match TRBD1. For the CDR3, the DNA is TGTGCCAGCAGTTGGGACAGCTTTTCCTCTGGGGCCAACGTCCTGACTTTC. It specifies CASSWDSFSSGANVLTF.